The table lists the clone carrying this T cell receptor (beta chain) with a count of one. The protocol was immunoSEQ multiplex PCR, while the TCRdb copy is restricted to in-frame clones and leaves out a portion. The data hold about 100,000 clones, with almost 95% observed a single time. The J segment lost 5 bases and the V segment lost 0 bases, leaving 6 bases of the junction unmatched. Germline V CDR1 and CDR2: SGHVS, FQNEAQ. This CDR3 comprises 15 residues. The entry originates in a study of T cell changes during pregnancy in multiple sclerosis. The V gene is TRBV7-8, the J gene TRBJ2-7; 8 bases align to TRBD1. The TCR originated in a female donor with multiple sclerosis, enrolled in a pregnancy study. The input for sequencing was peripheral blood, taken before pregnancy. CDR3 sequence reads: CASSLAGQGIDEQYF. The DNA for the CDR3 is TGTGCCAGCAGCTTAGCTGGACAGGGCATCGACGAGCAGTACTTC.